The sequence of this T cell receptor (beta chain) was determined in a study of T cell repertoires in cytomegalovirus infection (dated by TCRdb to about 2019). In terms of the full investigation: Peptide stimulations targeted recently identified HLA-C-restricted CMV epitopes, whose presentation resists viral immunomodulation, together with well-studied HLA-B-restricted epitopes. Because public TCR beta signatures pointed to carriage of CMV infection together with the matching HLA type, the HLA type of each donor mattered for the analysis.

Overall study outcomes, separate from this receptor: The ex vivo response was dominated by HLA-C-restricted CMV-specific TCR beta clonotypes, which also provided the single most frequent clonotype in two of eight donors. Carriers of CMV infection plus the relevant HLA type were discriminated by the cumulative frequency of public TCR beta family members in the study cohort and in an independent approximately 340-donor cohort.

Many counts were recorded for this clonotype. Its target antigen remains unknown. No base quality information exists; no much larger clone differs at one position. This specimen's treatment or condition label, per the study, means: in vitro stimulation with specific CMV peptide epitopes to enrich CMV-specific T cells. Instrument used: Illumina HiSeq 1500. The raw public reads went through TCRdb reprocessing: fastp at Q25, MiXCR clone calling, in-frame beta chains kept. Duplicate CDR3 protein sequences are folded into a single record with the most common DNA and genes. Counted in this sample were 75,000 to 100,000 distinct CDR3 sequences; 45% to 50% of them appeared once. The ten largest account for about 92% of the sample. Reading from cysteine to phenylalanine, the CDR3 counts 15 amino acids. Solely the CDR3 DNA is kept, with 45 bases framed from the first base. The germline V gene provides CDR1 SGHTA and CDR2 FQGTGA. V is trimmed back by 1 base and J by 4 bases, and the junction contains 3 bases that no gene match accounts for.

Material: CD8+ T cells from cultured PBMCs, obtained from culture after CMV antigen stimulation. This chain is built from TRBV7-3 and TRBJ2-1; TRBD1 lines up with 8 middle nucleotides. The origin of this receptor is a human donor in good health (CMV status not recorded). Some clones in this sample may be carry-over from other donors' samples. The sequenced DNA is TGTGCCAGCAGCTTAAGACAGGGGATGTACAATGAGCAGTTCTTC. This codes for CASSLRQGMYNEQFF.